One and the same sample provided the 10 T cell receptor beta chains below, sequenced in a study of cytomegalovirus exposure and HLA in healthy donors (dated by TCRdb to about 2017). The library was prepared using the immunoSEQ multiplex PCR assay. A mixture of 60 forward primers for TCR Vbeta segments and 13 reverse primers for TCR Jbeta segments was used in the multiplex PCR. Entries here come from immuneACCESS through TCRdb and include only in-frame sequences with V and J called. Some clones fail to appear in such tables; in the studies checked, an unresolved V gene covers under half of the shortfall, and the cause of the remainder is unknown. For this sample there are some 98,000 clones; roughly 77% appear just once. The ten largest clonotypes hold 10% of the sample. The source material was PBMCs. Receptors were obtained from a human donor in good health.

The chain links TRBV7-8 to TRBJ1-5; 8 bases are a match to TRBD1. Trimming at V came to 4 bases and at J to 5 bases, leaving 10 bases not matched to a gene. Germline V lookup: CDR1 SGHVS, CDR2 FQNEAQ. The CDR3 length is 16 residues. The CDR3 DNA reads TGTGCCAGCAGCTCTAGGGCGCAGGGGGCGCATCAGCCCCAGCATTTT. The encoded protein is CASSSRAQGAHQPQHF.

The CDR3 reads CASSETGRTYNEQFF. The CDR3 DNA sequence: TGTGCCAGCAGTGAGACGGGGAGGACCTACAATGAGCAGTTCTTC. The V call is TRBV2, the J call TRBJ2-1; a possible D gene is TRBD2 (6 bases). Germline CDR1 is SNHLY and CDR2 is FYNNEI. V was shortened by 3 bases and J by 2 bases, with 11 bases between the two germline ends. The CDR3 sequence is 15 residues long.

The chain employs TRBV6-4 and TRBJ2-7, with TRBD1 matching over 10 bases. CDR3 length equals 15 residues. Germline V lookup: CDR1 MRHNA, CDR2 SNTAGT. V was clipped by 6 bases and J by 3 bases; unmatched bases: 8. CDR3 in amino acids: CASRLRDRGIYEQYF. DNA of the CDR3: TGTGCCAGCAGGTTAAGGGACAGGGGAATCTACGAGCAGTACTTC.

The chain joins TRBV9 to TRBJ2-7; 7 bases are a match to TRBD2. CDR1 is SGDLS and CDR2 is YYNGEE in the germline V gene. The V gene end was trimmed by 0 bases and the J gene end by 0 bases; junction bases not matched to a gene: 9. This CDR3 has 17 residues. CDR3 nucleotide sequence: TGTGCCAGCAGCGTAGGAGCTAGCGGAACGTTCTCCTACGAGCAGTACTTC. It translates to CASSVGASGTFSYEQYF.

This clone was seen just once. V gene TRBV18 combines with J gene TRBJ2-7; 8 bases line up with TRBD1. V shed 5 bases, J shed 1 base, and the junction held 7 bases outside the gene matches. There are 15 residues in the CDR3. Germline CDR1 and CDR2: KGHSH and LQKENI. This CDR3 is CASSEDRDLSYEQYF. The DNA for the CDR3 is TGTGCCAGCTCAGAGGACAGGGACCTATCCTACGAGCAGTACTTC.

This chain connects TRBV27 to TRBJ2-7; tentative D call: TRBD1 (6 bases). Germline CDR1 is MNHEY and CDR2 is SMNVEV (reference sequence). The germline V and J ends were trimmed by 3 bases and 11 bases, with 17 bases remaining between them. The CDR3 consists of 13 residues. DNA for the CDR3: TGTGCCAGCAGTTTCAGGGGAGTTAAAAAGGAGTACTTC. It translates to CASSFRGVKKEYF.

The chain joins TRBV4-3 to TRBJ2-2; TRBD2 agrees at 7 bases. This CDR3 is 15 amino acids long. Germline CDR1 is LGHNA and CDR2 is YSLEER. V dropped 4 bases and J dropped 0; count of bases not matched to a gene: 2. CDR3 loop: CASSPSGTNTGELFF. Written as DNA, the CDR3 is TGCGCCAGCAGCCCTAGCGGAACGAACACCGGGGAGCTGTTTTTT.

The chain recombines TRBV5-6 with TRBJ2-7, with D hard to call. V was pared by 2 bases and J by 2 bases, with 8 bases between. CDR3 length: 13 amino acids. Germline values: CDR1 SGHDT, CDR2 YYEEEE. The CDR3: CASSLPEAYEQYF. CDR3 bases: TGTGCCAGCAGCTTACCCGAGGCCTACGAGCAGTACTTC.

V gene TRBV27 combines with J gene TRBJ1-5; D not certain. The CDR3 consists of 14 residues. Trimming stripped 1 base from V and 0 bases from J, with 4 bases between. Germline lookup yields CDR1 MNHEY and CDR2 SMNVEV (reference sequence). CDR3: CASSLFNSNQPQHF. The CDR3 DNA reads as TGTGCCAGCAGTTTATTTAATAGCAATCAGCCCCAGCATTTT.

The chain is built from TRBV9 and TRBJ2-3; maybe TRBD1 (5 bases). The CDR3 sequence is 17 residues long. Per germline, CDR1 SGDLS and CDR2 YYNGEE. V dropped 4 bases and J dropped 1 base, with 19 bases sitting between them. CDR3 nucleotides: TGTGCCAGCAGCCCCACCGGCAGGGCCCTTGGCACAGATACGCAGTATTTT. The encoded protein is CASSPTGRALGTDTQYF.